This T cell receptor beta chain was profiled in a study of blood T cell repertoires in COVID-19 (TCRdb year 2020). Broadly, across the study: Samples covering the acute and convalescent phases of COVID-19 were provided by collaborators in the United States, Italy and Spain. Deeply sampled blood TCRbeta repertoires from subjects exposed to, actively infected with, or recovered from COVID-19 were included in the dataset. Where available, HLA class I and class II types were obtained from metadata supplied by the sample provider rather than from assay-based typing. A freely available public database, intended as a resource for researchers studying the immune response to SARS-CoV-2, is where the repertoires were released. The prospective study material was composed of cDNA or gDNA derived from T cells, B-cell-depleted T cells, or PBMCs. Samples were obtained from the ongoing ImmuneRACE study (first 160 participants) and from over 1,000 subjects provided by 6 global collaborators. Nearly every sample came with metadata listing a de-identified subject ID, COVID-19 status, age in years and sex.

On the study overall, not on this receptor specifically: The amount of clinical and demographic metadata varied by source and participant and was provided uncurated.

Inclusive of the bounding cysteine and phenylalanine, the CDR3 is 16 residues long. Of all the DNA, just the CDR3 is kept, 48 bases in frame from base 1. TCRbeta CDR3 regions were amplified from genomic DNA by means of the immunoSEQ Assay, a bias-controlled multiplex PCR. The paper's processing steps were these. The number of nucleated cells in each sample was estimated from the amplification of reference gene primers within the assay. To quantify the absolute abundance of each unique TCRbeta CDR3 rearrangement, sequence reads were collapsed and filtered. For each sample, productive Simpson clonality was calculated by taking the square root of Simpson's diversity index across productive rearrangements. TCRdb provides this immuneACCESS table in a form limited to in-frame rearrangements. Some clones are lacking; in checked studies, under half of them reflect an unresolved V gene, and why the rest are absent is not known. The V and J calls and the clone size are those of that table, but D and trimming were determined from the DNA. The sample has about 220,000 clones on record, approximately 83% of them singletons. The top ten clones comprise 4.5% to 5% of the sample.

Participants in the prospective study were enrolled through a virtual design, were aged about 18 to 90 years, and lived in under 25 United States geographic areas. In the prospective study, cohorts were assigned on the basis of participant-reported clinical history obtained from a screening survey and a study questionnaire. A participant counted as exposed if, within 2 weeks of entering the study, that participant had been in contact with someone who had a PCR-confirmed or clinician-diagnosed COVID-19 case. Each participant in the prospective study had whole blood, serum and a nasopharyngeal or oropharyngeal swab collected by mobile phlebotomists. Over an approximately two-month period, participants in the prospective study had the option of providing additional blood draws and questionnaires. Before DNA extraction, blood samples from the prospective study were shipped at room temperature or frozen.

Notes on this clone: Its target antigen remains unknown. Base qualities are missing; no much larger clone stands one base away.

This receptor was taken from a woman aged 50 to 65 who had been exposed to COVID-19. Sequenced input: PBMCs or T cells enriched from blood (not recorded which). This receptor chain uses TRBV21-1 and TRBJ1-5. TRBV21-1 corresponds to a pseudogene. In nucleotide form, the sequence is TGTGCCAGCAGCCCAGGTGGGGGAGGGCCCAATCAGCCCCAGCATTTT. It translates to CASSPGGGGPNQPQHF.